This TCR beta chain was profiled in a study of yellow fever vaccine responses in identical twins. Comment on this clonotype: Its antigen is as yet unknown.

TCRdb itself ran the RT-PCR reads through MiXCR, one entry per CDR3 protein. The sample records 3,000 to 4,500 distinct CDR3 sequences, roughly 81% being singletons. Study findings and constraints: Twins reportedly showed a vaccine T cell response that seemed partly convergent and partly personalized.

The CDR3 has 14 amino acids. The V end lost 5 bases, the J end lost 1 base, and 12 bases lay between the germline ends. In germline, CDR1 is LGHNA, CDR2 YSLEER. The chain has TRBV4-3 and TRBJ2-7; D possibly corresponds to TRBD2 (6 bases). Sequenced material: T cells from blood (PBMCs), unsorted or a sorted subset (not recorded which), taken before or after yellow fever vaccination (not recorded which). The receptor's source is a woman aged 18-29 years who received the yellow fever vaccine. CDR3 region: CASSSSVRSYEQYF. CDR3 nucleotides: TGCGCCAGCAGCTCTAGCGTCAGATCCTACGAGCAGTACTTC.